This entry lists 25 T cell receptor beta chains sequenced from one sample in a study of response to subunit inactivated influenza vaccine. In TCRdb, the RT-PCR reads were re-called with MiXCR into one record per CDR3 protein. The table has under 950,000 distinct CDR3 sequences, around 20% seen once. This material consisted of PBMCs from blood, taken 5 days after vaccination. Source of these receptors: a man aged 50 to 59 who received an inactivated influenza vaccine.

The chain joins TRBV20-1 to TRBJ2-7; 10 nucleotides align to TRBD1. CDR3 size: 15 residues. Unmatched junction bases numbered 5, after V lost 0 bases and J lost 3 bases. CDR1 and CDR2 (germline): DFQATT, SNEGSKA (reference sequence). In nucleotides, the CDR3 is TGCAGTGCTAGAGATCAGAGGACAGGGGGCTACGAGCAGTACTTC. It codes for CSARDQRTGGYEQYF.

The chain has TRBV5-4 and TRBJ1-5; no clear D gene. V lost 0 bases and J 4 bases, leaving 23 bases between the germline ends. Looked up from germline, CDR1 is SGHNT and CDR2 is YYREEE (reference sequence). The CDR3 runs to 19 residues. CDR3 sequence reads: CASSLELTIVAGRNQPQHF. The DNA of the CDR3 is TGTGCCAGCAGCTTGGAGTTGACCATCGTGGCGGGAAGAAATCAGCCCCAGCATTTT.

This clonotype was seen repeatedly, ten times or more. The junction departs from germline at one end; a sequencing error may be responsible. The rearrangement joins TRBV7-7 to TRBJ2-2, with D possibly being TRBD1 or TRBD2 (5 bases each). CDR3 size: 12 residues. Germline CDR1 SSHAT, CDR2 FNYEAQ (reference sequence). DNA of the CDR3: TGTGCTAGCAGTCAGAGGGGCGGGGAGCTGTTTTTT. As protein: CASSQRGGELFF.

This clonotype was detected a few times. CDR3 DNA sequence: TGCAGTGCTAGAAGAACGGCCACCGAAAAACTGTTTTTT. Its protein is CSARRTATEKLFF. This rearrangement joins TRBV20-1 to TRBJ1-4, with D uncertain. CDR1 DFQATT and CDR2 SNEGSKA come from the germline V gene (reference sequence). Trimming stripped 2 bases from V and 8 bases from J, with 12 bases between. This CDR3 is built from 13 residues.

The table lists this clonotype with many counts. The genes are TRBV7-2 and TRBJ2-1; D is perhaps TRBD2 (6 bases). There are 14 residues in the CDR3. Germline V gives CDR1 SGHTA, CDR2 FQGNSA. Deletions cut 1 base from V and 6 bases from J, with 10 bases between. CDR3 DNA: TGTGCCAGCAGCTTAGGGGACTTTATCAATGAGCAGTTCTTC. As protein: CASSLGDFINEQFF.

This clonotype was seen a few times. V gene TRBV10-2 combines with J gene TRBJ2-7; 11 bases fit TRBD1. Unmatched junction bases numbered 8, after V lost 7 bases and J lost 6 bases. The CDR3 consists of 14 residues. CDR1 is WSHSY, CDR2 SAAADI, per germline. The CDR3 DNA is TGCGCCAGCACAGGGACAGGGGGGATCTTCGAGCAGTACTTC. It translates to CASTGTGGIFEQYF.

Many counts were recorded for this clonotype. The chain recombines TRBV12-3 or TRBV12-4 with TRBJ2-1; a weak D match, TRBD2 (6 bases). Trimming pared 3 bases from V and 7 bases from J, leaving 13 bases between. The CDR3 length is 14 residues. CDR3 bases: TGTGCCAGCAGTTTGATGGGGGGAAATAATGAGCAGTTCTTC. It yields the protein CASSLMGGNNEQFF.

The V gene is TRBV9, the J gene TRBJ2-7; 7 positions match TRBD2. This CDR3 is built from 14 residues. Losses at the gene ends were 4 bases for V and 3 bases for J; bases not matched to a gene: 7. CDR1 is SGDLS, CDR2 YYNGEE, per germline. The CDR3 bases are TGTGCCAGCAGCCATGGTAAGCGGGGCTACGAGCAGTACTTC. It is translated as CASSHGKRGYEQYF.

This clonotype was seen at least ten times. The CDR3 here is CSVVHLNTEAFF. CDR3 DNA sequence: TGCAGCGTCGTACACCTGAACACTGAAGCTTTCTTT. The chain has TRBV29-1 and TRBJ1-1; D is unresolved. CDR1 is SQVTM, CDR2 ANQGSEA, per germline. The CDR3 is 12 residues long. V dropped 6 bases and J dropped 0 bases, with 8 bases sitting between them.

CDR3 nucleotides: TGTGCCAGCAGCTTTACTAGCGGGAGGAGCACAGATACGCAGTATTTT. Residues: CASSFTSGRSTDTQYF. V gene TRBV7-2 combines with J gene TRBJ2-3, with 12 bases lining up with TRBD2. The V gene end was trimmed by 3 bases and the J gene end by 0 bases; junction bases not matched to a gene: 1. Germline V gene lookup returns CDR1 SGHTA and CDR2 FQGNSA. The CDR3 is 16 amino acids.

There are many counts of this clonotype. This chain uses TRBV28 with TRBJ2-1, with D possibly being TRBD1 (6 bases). Per germline, CDR1 MDHEN and CDR2 SYDVKM. With 5 bases removed from V and 7 bases from J, the gap between germline ends came to 12 bases. The CDR3 has 13 amino acids. CDR3 loop: CASSRDTGNEQFF. The CDR3 bases are TGTGCCAGCAGTCGGGACACGGGGAATGAGCAGTTCTTC.

This clonotype was counted between two and nine times. The V and J genes are TRBV29-1 and TRBJ2-1; D possibly corresponds to TRBD1 (5 bases). CDR1 is SQVTM, CDR2 ANQGSEA, per germline. The CDR3 totals 13 residues. Trimming stripped 6 bases from V and 0 bases from J, with 9 bases between. The CDR3 protein is CSVWGYSYNEQFF. The CDR3 region has the DNA TGCAGCGTGTGGGGCTACTCCTACAATGAGCAGTTCTTC.

This clonotype was recorded a few times. The chain employs TRBV4-2 and TRBJ2-2; D not resolved. The CDR3 is 14 residues long. Germline V lookup: CDR1 LGHNA, CDR2 YNFKEQ. V gave up 1 base and J gave up 4 bases, with 7 bases separating them. The CDR3 DNA follows: TGTGCCAGCAGCCAAGCGTGGTCCACCGGGGAGCTGTTTTTT. Its translation is CASSQAWSTGELFF.

This clonotype showed up just a few times. The chain joins TRBV20-1 to TRBJ2-1; 8 nucleotides line up with TRBD1. The germline V gene encodes CDR1 DFQATT and CDR2 SNEGSKA (reference sequence). The CDR3 runs to 12 residues. Trimming took 3 bases from V and 7 from J; bases not matched to a gene: 2. CDR3 nucleotides: TGCAGTGCTAGCAGGGGGCGGAATGAGCAGTTCTTC. Translation gives CSASRGRNEQFF.

The J gene is TRBJ2-3, the V gene TRBV5-1, with 12 bases identical to TRBD2. Germline V gene sequence: CDR1 SGHRS, CDR2 YFSETQ. Trimming removed 4 bases from V and 2 bases from J; junction bases left unmatched: 8. The CDR3 is 17 amino acids. CDR3 DNA sequence: TGCGCCAGCAGCCCGTGGACTAGCGGGACCTACACAGATACGCAGTATTTT. Its protein is CASSPWTSGTYTDTQYF. Combining the CDR3 with reference TRBV5-1 and TRBJ2-3 gives the whole variable domain KAGVTQTPRYLIKTRGQQVTLSCSPISGHRSVSWYQQTPGQGLQFLFEYFSETQRNKGNFPGRFSGRQFSNSRSEMNVSTLELGDSALYLCASSPWTSGTYTDTQYFGPGTRLTVL.

The V and J genes are TRBV29-1 and TRBJ1-2; the D gene is possibly TRBD1 (5 bases). CDR3 length: 13 residues. The germline V and J ends were trimmed by 8 bases and 7 bases, with 20 bases remaining between them. The germline V gene has CDR1 SQVTM and CDR2 ANQGSEA. The CDR3 coding sequence is TGCAGCTCTGAGGGAGGGGCCGGCGGTGGCTACACCTTC. The encoded protein is CSSEGGAGGGYTF. The whole variable domain, remainder taken from reference TRBV29-1 and TRBJ1-2, is SAVISQKPSRDICQRGTSLTIQCQVDSQVTMMFWYRQQPGQSLTLIATANQGSEATYESGFVIDKFPISRPNLTFSTLTVSNMSPEDSSIYLCSSEGGAGGGYTFGSGTRLTVV.

In its sample, this clonotype was seen once. The J gene is TRBJ2-5, the V gene TRBV11-2; no reliable D call. V was pared by 5 bases and J by 7 bases, with 11 bases between. CDR1 is SGHAT and CDR2 is FQNNGV in the germline V gene. This CDR3 is 12 amino acids long. DNA for the CDR3: TGTGCCAGCAGCCCCCTCTGGGGGACCCAGTACTTC. Translating it yields CASSPLWGTQYF.

The chain links TRBV19 to TRBJ2-4; no definite D call. V lost 4 bases and J lost 7, with 8 bases in between. This CDR3 has 12 residues. The V gene's germline CDR1 is LNHDA and CDR2 SQIVND (reference sequence). As DNA, the CDR3 is TGTGCCAGTAGTACCGTAAGGAACATTCAGTACTTC. Encoded protein: CASSTVRNIQYF. The full variable domain, in which reference TRBV19 and TRBJ2-4 provide the parts outside the CDR3, is DGGITQSPKYLFRKEGQNVTLSCEQNLNHDAMYWYRQDPGQGLRLIYYSQIVNDFQKGDIAEGYSVSREKKESFPLTVTSAQKNPTAFYLCASSTVRNIQYFGAGTRLSVL.

This chain links TRBV7-9 with TRBJ2-2; 7 positions match TRBD1. The CDR3 consists of 17 residues. The junction had 8 bases not matched to a gene; V was cut back by 4 bases and J by 0 bases. Germline assignment: CDR1 SEHNR and CDR2 FQNEAQ (reference sequence). CDR3 sequence: CASSSINRGTNTGELFF. The DNA for the CDR3 is TGTGCCAGCAGCTCGATAAACAGGGGAACGAACACCGGGGAGCTGTTTTTT.

V is TRBV28 and J is TRBJ2-2; no clear D gene. This CDR3 is 13 amino acids long. Trimming pared 10 bases from V and 0 bases from J, leaving 9 bases between. CDR1 and CDR2 from the germline V gene are MDHEN and SYDVKM. The CDR3: CATESPNTGELFF. DNA of the CDR3: TGTGCCACCGAGTCGCCGAACACCGGGGAGCTGTTTTTT.

This clonotype was detected only a few times. The V call is TRBV20-1, the J call TRBJ1-6; a weak D match, TRBD1 (6 bases). This CDR3 comprises 14 residues. Germline V CDR1 and CDR2: DFQATT, SNEGSKA (reference sequence). In DNA form, the CDR3 reads TGCAGCGGACAGTTCCGAGGGGATAATTCACCCCTCCACTTT. It translates to CSGQFRGDNSPLHF.

The J gene is TRBJ2-7, the V gene TRBV5-6; D might be TRBD1 (5 bases). Germline V gene data show CDR1 as SGHDT and CDR2 as YYEEEE. The V and J ends lost 1 base and 0 bases respectively, with 14 bases between them. The CDR3 runs 16 residues. In nucleotides, the CDR3 is TGTGCCAGCAGCTTGCTCAGGGCAAGAAGCTCCTACGAGCAGTACTTC. Its translation: CASSLLRARSSYEQYF.

The gene calls are TRBV7-2 and TRBJ2-3; D may be TRBD2 (7 bases). Germline CDR1 reads SGHTA; CDR2 reads FQGNSA. Between the trimmed V and J ends, which lost 3 bases and 3 bases, there was a span of 19 bases. The CDR3 has 17 residues. CDR3 loop: CASSLTLGGRGTDTQYF. The CDR3 DNA reads as TGTGCCAGCAGCTTGACCTTAGGGGGGAGGGGTACAGATACGCAGTATTTT.

This clonotype has only a few counts. This rearrangement joins TRBV28 to TRBJ2-1; 12 nucleotides match TRBD2. Germline lookup yields CDR1 MDHEN and CDR2 SYDVKM. The CDR3 loop spans 16 amino acids. The V gene end was trimmed by 5 bases and the J gene end by 3 bases; junction bases not matched to a gene: 5. The CDR3 loop is CASSTLTSGSYNEQFF. CDR3 bases: TGTGCCAGCAGTACCCTGACTAGCGGGAGCTACAATGAGCAGTTCTTC.

This clonotype appeared a few times. The chain carries TRBV27 and TRBJ1-6; 9 nucleotides agree with TRBD1. Germline V lookup: CDR1 MNHEY, CDR2 SMNVEV (reference sequence). V trimming: 5 bases; J trimming: 9 bases; junction bases outside the gene matches: 8. The CDR3 extends over 15 amino acids. The CDR3 DNA reads as TGTGCCAGCAGTCCGCGGACAGGGGATGGTTCACCCCTCCACTTT. This encodes CASSPRTGDGSPLHF.